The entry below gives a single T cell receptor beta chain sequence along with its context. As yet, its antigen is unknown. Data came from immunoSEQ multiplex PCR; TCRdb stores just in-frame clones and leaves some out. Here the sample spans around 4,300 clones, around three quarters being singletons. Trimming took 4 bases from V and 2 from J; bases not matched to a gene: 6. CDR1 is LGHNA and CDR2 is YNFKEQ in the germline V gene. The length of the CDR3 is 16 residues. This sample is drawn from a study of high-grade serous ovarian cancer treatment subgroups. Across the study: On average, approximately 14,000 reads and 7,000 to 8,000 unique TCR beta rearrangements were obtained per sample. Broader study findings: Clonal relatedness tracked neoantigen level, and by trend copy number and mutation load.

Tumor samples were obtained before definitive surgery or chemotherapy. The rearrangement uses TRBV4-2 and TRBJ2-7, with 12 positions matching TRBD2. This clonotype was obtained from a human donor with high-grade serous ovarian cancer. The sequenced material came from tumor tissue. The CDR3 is CASSPLTSGGPYEQYF. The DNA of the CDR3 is TGTGCCAGCAGCCCCCTGACTAGCGGGGGTCCCTACGAGCAGTACTTC.